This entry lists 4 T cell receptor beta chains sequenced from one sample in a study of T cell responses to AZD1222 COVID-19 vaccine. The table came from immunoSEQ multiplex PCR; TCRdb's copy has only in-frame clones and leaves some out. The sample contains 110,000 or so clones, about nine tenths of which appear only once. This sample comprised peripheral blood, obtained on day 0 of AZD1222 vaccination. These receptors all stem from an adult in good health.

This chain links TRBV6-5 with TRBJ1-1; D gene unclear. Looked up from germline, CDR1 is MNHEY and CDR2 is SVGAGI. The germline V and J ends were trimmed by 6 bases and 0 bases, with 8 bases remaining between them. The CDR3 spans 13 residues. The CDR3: CASRLQMNTEAFF. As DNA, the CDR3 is TGTGCCAGCAGACTACAGATGAACACTGAAGCTTTCTTT.

CDR3 in DNA: TGTGCCAGCAGTGACCCGATGGAGACTAGCGGTCAAGAGACCCAGTACTTC. Its protein product is CASSDPMETSGQETQYF. The chain has TRBV7-2 and TRBJ2-5; 9 nucleotides align to TRBD2. Germline trimming cut 6 bases from V and 2 bases from J; bases unmatched to any gene: 13. This CDR3 is built from 17 residues. The V gene's germline CDR1 is SGHTA and CDR2 FQGNSA.

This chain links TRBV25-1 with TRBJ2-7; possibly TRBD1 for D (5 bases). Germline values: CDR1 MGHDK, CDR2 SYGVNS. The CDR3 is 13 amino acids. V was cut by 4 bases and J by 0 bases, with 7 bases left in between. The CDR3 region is CASSVGASYEQYF. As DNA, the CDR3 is TGTGCCAGCAGTGTTGGGGCCTCCTACGAGCAGTACTTC.

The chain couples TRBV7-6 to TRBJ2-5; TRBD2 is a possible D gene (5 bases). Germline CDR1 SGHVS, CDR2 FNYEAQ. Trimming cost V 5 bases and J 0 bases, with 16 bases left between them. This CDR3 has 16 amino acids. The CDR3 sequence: CASSLTGGADQETQYF. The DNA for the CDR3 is TGTGCCAGCAGCCTCACCGGAGGAGCGGACCAAGAGACCCAGTACTTC. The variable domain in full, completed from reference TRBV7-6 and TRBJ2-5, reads GAGVSQSPRYKVTKRGQDVALRCDPISGHVSLYWYRQALGQGPEFLTYFNYEAQQDKSGLPNDRFSAERPEGSISTLTIQRTEQRDSAMYRCASSLTGGADQETQYFGPGTRLLVL.